The T cell receptor beta chain described here comes from a study of T cell repertoires in cytomegalovirus infection. Study-wide context: TCR beta signatures that were public indicated CMV infection and matching HLA type.

MiXCR, applied by TCRdb to the reads, yields one record per CDR3 protein. The sample holds 200,000 to 300,000 distinct CDR3 sequences, approximately 13% seen once. The CDR3 covers 15 residues. With 10 bases clipped from V and 2 bases from J, the junction kept 10 bases outside the gene matches. Per the germline V gene, CDR1 is MNHEY and CDR2 is SVGEGT. V gene TRBV6-2 or TRBV6-3 combines with J gene TRBJ2-7; 11 bases align to TRBD2. This clonotype originated in a human donor in good health (CMV status not recorded). Some clones in this sample may be carry-over from other donors' samples. Sequenced material: PBMCs. CDR3 nucleotides: TGTGCCACCTCCTTAGCGGGAGGGAGGACCTACGAGCAGTACTTC. Amino acid sequence: CATSLAGGRTYEQYF.